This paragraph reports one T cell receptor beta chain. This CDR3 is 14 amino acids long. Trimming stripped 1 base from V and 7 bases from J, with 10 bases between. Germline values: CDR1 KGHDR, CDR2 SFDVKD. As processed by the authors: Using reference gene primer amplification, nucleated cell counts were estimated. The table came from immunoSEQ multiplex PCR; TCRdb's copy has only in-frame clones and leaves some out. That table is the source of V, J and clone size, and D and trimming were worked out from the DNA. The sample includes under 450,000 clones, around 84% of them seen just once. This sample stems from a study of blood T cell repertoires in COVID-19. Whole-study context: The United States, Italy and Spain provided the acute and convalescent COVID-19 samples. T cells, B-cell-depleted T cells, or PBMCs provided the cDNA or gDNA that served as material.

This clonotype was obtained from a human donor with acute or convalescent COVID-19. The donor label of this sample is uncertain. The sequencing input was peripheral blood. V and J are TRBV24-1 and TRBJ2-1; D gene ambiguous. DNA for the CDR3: TGTGCCACCAGTGATTTCGCCCTTCGGAATGAGCAGTTCTTC. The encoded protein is CATSDFALRNEQFF.